This TCR beta chain stems from a study of T cell responses to AZD1222 COVID-19 vaccine. A note on this clone: No antigen is known for it. One junction end disagrees with the germline gene, perhaps due to a read error.

Whole-study results and caveats: Targeting of unmutated variant regions was reportedly seen in nearly half of spike-specific TCRs.

Sequencing used immunoSEQ multiplex PCR; TCRdb keeps in-frame clones, though not all of them. The sample records fewer than 120,000 clones, roughly 90% being singletons. This CDR3 spans 16 amino acids. Germline V lookup: CDR1 LNHDA, CDR2 SQIVND (reference sequence). This chain joins TRBV19 and TRBJ1-4; a possible D gene is TRBD1 (6 bases). The clonotype originates from an adult in good health. Source: peripheral blood, taken on day 0 of AZD1222 vaccination. The CDR3 is CASSIGTGSRGEELFF. CDR3 in DNA: TGTGCCAGTAGTATAGGAACAGGGAGTCGAGGTGAAGAACTGTTTTTT.